The 10 T cell receptor beta chains below were found in one sample sequenced in a study of glioma-infiltrating T cells after dendritic cell vaccination (dated by TCRdb to the mid-2010s). Receptor libraries were prepared by the immunoSEQ multiplex PCR assay. TCRdb's version of the immuneACCESS table is confined to in-frame rearrangements and falls short of the full clone set. An unresolved V gene accounts for under half of the shortfall where checked; the remainder is of unknown origin. This sample comprises some 70,000 clones, about 81% of them detected only once. The ten largest account for 7% to 10% of the sample. The material was blood, obtained before dendritic cell vaccination. Source of these receptors: a human donor with glioblastoma.

J is TRBJ2-1 and V is TRBV6-4; D may be TRBD2 (6 bases). CDR3 length: 14 amino acids. V dropped 4 bases and J dropped 10 bases, with 17 bases sitting between them. In germline, CDR1 is MRHNA, CDR2 SNTAGT. The CDR3 DNA sequence: TGTGCCAGCAGTGGACTAGTCGGACAAGGGGAGCAGTTCTTC. Residues: CASSGLVGQGEQFF.

This sequence joins TRBV7-9 and TRBJ2-7, with a possible D match to TRBD2 (6 bases). The CDR3 is made up of 15 amino acids. Germline CDR1 is SEHNR and CDR2 is FQNEAQ (reference sequence). Trimming took off 5 bases at V and 3 bases at J, with 17 bases between the two ends. The CDR3 DNA reads TGTGCCAGCAGCCGAACGGGACTCGTTCTCTACGAGCAGTACTTC. Its translation: CASSRTGLVLYEQYF.

V and J are TRBV1 and TRBJ2-5; the D call in the table, TRBD2, was not verified against the DNA. TRBV1 is given as a pseudogene. CDR3 size: 15 residues. This CDR3 is CTSSLSGGGRQTQYF. CDR3 nucleotide sequence: TGCACCAGCAGCCTATCGGGGGGGGGTAGGCAGACCCAGTACTTC.

The chain is built from TRBV7-9 and TRBJ1-1; D is unclear. The CDR3 covers 15 residues. Trimming took off 6 bases at V and 4 bases at J, with 18 bases between the two ends. Germline CDR1 is SEHNR and CDR2 is FQNEAQ (reference sequence). Here the CDR3 reads CASRPLRGSTTEAFF. The DNA for the CDR3 is TGTGCCAGCAGACCCTTAAGAGGCAGCACCACTGAAGCTTTCTTT. Based on the CDR3 plus reference TRBV7-9 and TRBJ1-1, the full variable domain is DTGVSQNPRHKITKRGQNVTFRCDPISEHNRLYWYRQTLGQGPEFLTYFQNEAQLEKSRLLSDRFSAERPKGSFSTLEIQRTEQGDSAMYLCASRPLRGSTTEAFFGQGTRLTVV.

The V and J genes are TRBV6-6 and TRBJ2-3, with D uncertain. The germline V and J ends were trimmed by 1 base and 6 bases, with 8 bases remaining between them. CDR1 is MNHNY and CDR2 is SVGAGI in the germline V gene (reference sequence). The CDR3 has 13 residues. CDR3: CASSYFPGDTQYF. The CDR3 DNA follows: TGTGCCAGCAGTTACTTTCCCGGGGATACGCAGTATTTT.

The J gene is TRBJ2-1, the V gene TRBV7-8, with 8 bases fitting TRBD2. The CDR3 has 17 residues. Losses at the gene ends were 8 bases for V and 1 base for J; bases not matched to a gene: 13. Germline V gives CDR1 SGHVS, CDR2 FQNEAQ. CDR3 in amino acids: CASQALAGLESYNEQFF. CDR3 coding DNA: TGTGCCAGCCAGGCATTAGCGGGGTTGGAATCCTACAATGAGCAGTTCTTC.

V gene TRBV6-1 combines with J gene TRBJ1-2; 9 nucleotides line up with TRBD1. The J segment lost 8 bases and the V segment lost 0 bases, leaving 10 bases of the junction unmatched. The CDR3 sequence is 16 residues long. Germline lookup yields CDR1 MNHNS and CDR2 SASEGT. The CDR3 nucleotides are TGTGCCAGCAGTGAAGCTTTAGGACAGGGGAAGGCGGGCTACACCTTC. Translation gives CASSEALGQGKAGYTF.

This chain joins TRBV4-1 and TRBJ2-7, with 7 bases aligning to TRBD2. There are 17 residues in the CDR3. CDR1 MGHRA and CDR2 YSYEKL come from the germline V gene. V lost 0 bases to trimming and J lost 5 bases; unmatched junction nucleotides: 13. The CDR3 DNA follows: TGCGCCAGCAGCCAAGATCTTTGGACTAGATCAATCCACGAGCAGTACTTC. This sequence encodes CASSQDLWTRSIHEQYF.

The rearrangement links TRBV5-1 to TRBJ2-7; D perhaps matches TRBD1 (6 bases). V was pared by 2 bases and J by 1 base, with 22 bases between. The CDR3 spans 18 residues. The germline gives CDR1 SGHRS, CDR2 YFSETQ. The CDR3 sequence: CASSFLPNLQGLSYEQYF. For the CDR3, the DNA is TGCGCCAGCAGCTTCCTACCGAACCTACAGGGTCTTTCCTACGAGCAGTACTTC. Full variable domain (missing parts from reference TRBV5-1 and TRBJ2-7): KAGVTQTPRYLIKTRGQQVTLSCSPISGHRSVSWYQQTPGQGLQFLFEYFSETQRNKGNFPGRFSGRQFSNSRSEMNVSTLELGDSALYLCASSFLPNLQGLSYEQYFGPGTRLTVT.

This chain uses TRBV5-1 with TRBJ2-7, with TRBD2 as a possible D gene (5 bases). CDR3 length: 14 amino acids. With 2 bases removed from V and 1 base from J, the gap between germline ends came to 10 bases. The V gene's germline CDR1 is SGHRS and CDR2 YFSETQ. The DNA of the CDR3 is TGCGCCAGCAGCTTCTCCCGGGATTCCTACGAGCAGTACTTC. Translation: CASSFSRDSYEQYF.